The 32 T cell receptor beta chains in this list originate from one sample, sequenced in a study of OX40 agonist ivuxolimab in advanced cancers. Profiled with immunoSEQ multiplex PCR; TCRdb holds only in-frame clones, not every one. The profile shows tens of thousands of clones, around 81% of them singletons. Material: CD4+ or CD8+ T cells sorted from blood, obtained in a trial of the OX40 agonist ivuxolimab. The receptors were gathered from an adult with an advanced solid tumor such as melanoma, head and neck, liver or kidney cancer.

V and J are TRBV25-1 and TRBJ1-1; D ambiguous. The V gene lost 4 bases and the J gene lost 1 base, with 4 bases spanning the gap. CDR1 and CDR2 from the germline V gene are MGHDK and SYGVNS. The CDR3 is 12 residues long. The CDR3: CASSAGNTEAFF. CDR3 coding DNA: TGTGCCAGCAGTGCGGGGAACACTGAAGCTTTCTTT.

The J gene is TRBJ2-1, the V gene TRBV7-9; no firm D call. The CDR3 covers 14 residues. Trimming left V 3 bases short and J 3 bases short, with 9 bases between. Germline V CDR1 and CDR2: SEHNR, FQNEAQ (reference sequence). CDR3: CASSFGLDYNEQFF. In DNA, the CDR3 is TGTGCCAGCAGCTTTGGGCTAGACTACAATGAGCAGTTCTTC.

Only one count was recorded for this clone. The chain carries TRBV5-8 and TRBJ2-1; perhaps TRBD1 as D (5 bases). Germline assignment: CDR1 SGHTS and CDR2 YDEGEE. The length of the CDR3 is 15 residues. Deletions cut 7 bases from V and 10 bases from J, with 24 bases between. The CDR3 region is CASADSTYNSPEQFF. The CDR3, as DNA: TGTGCCAGCGCAGACAGCACTTACAATAGTCCCGAGCAGTTCTTC.

This clone was recorded only once. J is TRBJ2-6 and V is TRBV5-4, with 7 positions matching TRBD1. Germline lookup yields CDR1 SGHNT and CDR2 YYREEE (reference sequence). CDR3 length equals 16 residues. V dropped 4 bases and J dropped 4; count of bases not matched to a gene: 8. Here the CDR3 reads CASSKVTGWGANVLTF. CDR3 nucleotides: TGTGCCAGCAGCAAGGTGACAGGGTGGGGGGCCAACGTCCTGACTTTC.

This clone was seen a few times. CDR3 nucleotides: TGTGCCAGCAGCCAAGGCAGGGGGCTTACCGACGAGCAGTACTTC. It specifies CASSQGRGLTDEQYF. This rearrangement joins TRBV16 to TRBJ2-7; 8 bases map to TRBD1. Per the germline V gene, CDR1 is KGHSY and CDR2 is FQNENV. Losses at the gene ends were 2 bases for V and 5 bases for J; bases not matched to a gene: 8. There are 15 residues in the CDR3.

The rearrangement uses TRBV5-5 and TRBJ2-7; possibly TRBD2 for D (5 bases). V lost 4 bases and J 4 bases, leaving 15 bases between the germline ends. The CDR3 totals 14 residues. Germline CDR1 SGHKS, CDR2 YYEKEE (reference sequence). CDR3: CASSTPRGGYEQYF. The CDR3 DNA sequence: TGTGCCAGCAGCACACCCCGTGGAGGATACGAGCAGTACTTC.

This clone has just a few counts. The chain carries TRBV10-3 and TRBJ1-6, with D unresolved. Per germline, CDR1 ENHRY and CDR2 SYGVKD. The V end lost 5 bases, the J end lost 0 bases, and 5 bases lay between the germline ends. This CDR3 has 14 amino acids. CDR3 in amino acids: CAISTDSYNSPLHF. The CDR3 bases are TGTGCCATCAGTACCGACTCCTATAATTCACCCCTCCACTTT.

This chain uses TRBV28 with TRBJ1-2; no clear D. There are 14 residues in the CDR3. Germline V CDR1 and CDR2: MDHEN, SYDVKM. The V end lost 5 bases, the J end lost 8 bases, and 18 bases lay between the germline ends. CDR3 region: CASSLIGQDGGYTF. In nucleotides, the CDR3 is TGTGCCAGCAGTCTCATAGGTCAGGATGGAGGCTACACCTTC.

This clone was detected a few times. V usage is TRBV6-1 and J usage is TRBJ1-5; no firm D call. V was clipped by 7 bases and J by 0 bases, with 10 bases between them. The CDR3 is made up of 14 amino acids. Germline assignment: CDR1 MNHNS and CDR2 SASEGT. CDR3 DNA sequence: TGTGCCAGCATCGGGCAGATTAGCAATCAGCCCCAGCATTTT. It is translated as CASIGQISNQPQHF.

This sequence joins TRBV25-1 and TRBJ2-7; D gene uncertain. Trimming shortened V by 1 base and J by 2 bases, and 9 bases separated the two germline ends. The CDR3 consists of 14 residues. Germline CDR1 reads MGHDK; CDR2 reads SYGVNS. The CDR3 bases are TGTGCCAGCAGTGAATCTGGTTCTACCTACGAGCAGTACTTC. Protein sequence: CASSESGSTYEQYF.

V is TRBV2 and J is TRBJ2-3, with a weak D call TRBD2 (5 bases). The ends were cut back, 6 bases at V and 2 bases at J, with 6 bases in the middle. CDR3 length equals 12 residues. CDR1 and CDR2 (germline): SNHLY, FYNNEI. The CDR3 sequence is CASSGNTDTQYF. In DNA, the CDR3 is TGTGCCAGCAGCGGGAACACAGATACGCAGTATTTT.

This chain joins TRBV5-4 and TRBJ2-5; possible D gene TRBD2, 7 bases. V lost 1 base, J lost 5 bases, and 9 bases lay in between. Germline V gives CDR1 SGHNT, CDR2 YYREEE (reference sequence). The CDR3 is made up of 13 amino acids. The CDR3 loop is CASSLRGGETQYF. Here the CDR3 DNA reads TGTGCCAGCAGCTTGAGGGGGGGCGAGACCCAGTACTTC. Supplemented by reference TRBV5-4 and TRBJ2-5, the full variable domain reads ETGVTQSPTHLIKTRGQQVTLRCSSQSGHNTVSWYQQALGQGPQFIFQYYREEENGRGNFPPRFSGLQFPNYSSELNVNALELDDSALYLCASSLRGGETQYFGPGTRLLVL.

The CDR3 DNA reads as TGTGCCAGTAGTCATCTTGACTTCTTGGGACAGCCCCAGCATTTT. Translating it yields CASSHLDFLGQPQHF. The V call is TRBV19, the J call TRBJ1-5; D remains unclear. Per the germline V gene, CDR1 is LNHDA and CDR2 is SQIVND (reference sequence). The V and J ends lost 5 bases and 7 bases respectively, with 18 bases between them. This CDR3 is built from 15 residues. Together with reference TRBV19 and TRBJ1-5, the CDR3 gives the full variable domain: DGGITQSPKYLFRKEGQNVTLSCEQNLNHDAMYWYRQDPGQGLRLIYYSQIVNDFQKGDIAEGYSVSREKKESFPLTVTSAQKNPTAFYLCASSHLDFLGQPQHFGDGTRLSIL.

This chain uses TRBV6-5 with TRBJ2-1, with D perhaps matching TRBD2 (6 bases). From germline, CDR1 is MNHEY and CDR2 SVGAGI. V was shortened by 7 bases and J by 5 bases, with 12 bases between the two germline ends. The CDR3 has 13 amino acids. The CDR3 is CASTGREDNEQFF. CDR3 bases: TGTGCCAGCACAGGCAGGGAGGACAATGAGCAGTTCTTC.

This chain joins TRBV19 and TRBJ1-1; possible D gene TRBD1, 5 bases. Trimming took 8 bases from V and 3 from J, leaving 22 bases between them. CDR1 LNHDA and CDR2 SQIVND come from the germline V gene (reference sequence). The CDR3 consists of 16 residues. The CDR3 region is CASLKGRTWSDTEAFF. CDR3 in DNA: TGTGCCAGTCTTAAGGGGAGGACGTGGAGTGACACTGAAGCTTTCTTT.

The chain joins TRBV11-2 to TRBJ2-1; TRBD2 might be the D (5 bases). The germline V gene encodes CDR1 SGHAT and CDR2 FQNNGV. V lost 4 bases to trimming and J lost 0 bases, with 16 bases between them. This CDR3 comprises 17 residues. CDR3 in DNA: TGTGCCAGCAGCTACGGGGTCAGGCGAAGCTCCTACAATGAGCAGTTCTTC. Protein sequence: CASSYGVRRSSYNEQFF.

This chain joins TRBV9 and TRBJ1-1; 9 positions agree with TRBD1. Per the germline V gene, CDR1 is SGDLS and CDR2 is YYNGEE. This CDR3 has 15 residues. V was clipped by 4 bases and J by 0 bases; unmatched bases: 4. This CDR3 is CASSFGQGLNTEAFF. The CDR3 DNA reads TGTGCCAGCAGCTTTGGACAGGGGTTGAACACTGAAGCTTTCTTT.

The CDR3 sequence is CASSWGQINIQYF. The CDR3 bases are TGTGCCAGCAGCTGGGGACAGATCAACATTCAGTACTTC. The V and J genes are TRBV5-6 and TRBJ2-4, with 7 bases fitting TRBD1. Germline CDR1 is SGHDT and CDR2 is YYEEEE. V shed 3 bases and J 7 bases; nucleotides not matched to a gene: 4. This CDR3 comprises 13 residues.

The chain is built from TRBV5-1 and TRBJ2-5; 7 bases line up with TRBD1. CDR1 SGHRS and CDR2 YFSETQ come from the germline V gene. The CDR3 runs to 14 residues. V lost 4 bases and J lost 3; bases outside the gene matches: 6. Written as DNA, the CDR3 is TGCGCCAGCAGCCTGGCCGGGACAGAAGAGACCCAGTACTTC. As protein: CASSLAGTEETQYF.

This clone was seen once. V and J are TRBV5-1 and TRBJ2-3, with 12 bases fitting TRBD2. Germline values: CDR1 SGHRS, CDR2 YFSETQ. V was clipped by 8 bases and J by 0 bases; unmatched bases: 7. The CDR3 totals 16 residues. The CDR3 region is CASGSGLAGSTDTQYF. The CDR3, as DNA: TGCGCCAGTGGGTCCGGACTAGCGGGGAGCACAGATACGCAGTATTTT.

CDR3 residues: CASSLTWGAGELFF. In DNA form, the CDR3 reads TGTGCCAGCAGCTTGACGTGGGGGGCCGGGGAGCTGTTTTTT. This chain connects TRBV7-2 to TRBJ2-2, with D possibly TRBD2 on 6 matching bases. CDR3 length: 14 amino acids. Germline V gives CDR1 SGHTA, CDR2 FQGNSA. Trimming took off 3 bases at V and 6 bases at J, with 11 bases between the two ends.

V and J are TRBV2 and TRBJ2-3, with TRBD1 as a possible D gene (5 bases). This CDR3 region has 14 residues. V lost 4 bases, J lost 6 bases, and 14 bases lay in between. Germline V gene sequence: CDR1 SNHLY, CDR2 FYNNEI. This CDR3 is CASSAGQDVDTQYF. In DNA, the CDR3 is TGTGCCAGCAGTGCCGGACAAGACGTGGATACGCAGTATTTT.

The gene calls are TRBV5-6 and TRBJ2-5, with no clear D. Per germline, CDR1 SGHDT and CDR2 YYEEEE. This CDR3 region has 14 residues. The V and J ends lost 0 bases and 1 base respectively, with 7 bases between them. CDR3 residues: CASSLGTGQETQYF. The DNA of the CDR3 is TGTGCCAGCAGCTTGGGTACGGGCCAAGAGACCCAGTACTTC.

The chain links TRBV9 to TRBJ1-4, with 8 bases fitting TRBD1. The CDR3 totals 14 residues. Germline assignment: CDR1 SGDLS and CDR2 YYNGEE. J gave up 4 bases and V 3 bases, and 2 bases lay outside the gene matches. The CDR3: CASSGTGGNEKLFF. The DNA of the CDR3 is TGTGCCAGCAGCGGAACAGGGGGTAATGAAAAACTGTTTTTT.

This clone has only a few counts. For the CDR3, the DNA is TGTGCCAGCAGCTGGACAGGGGGCGCGGACACTGAAGCTTTCTTT. Translation: CASSWTGGADTEAFF. The chain links TRBV7-9 to TRBJ1-1; 11 bases match TRBD1. V shed 4 bases and J 3 bases; nucleotides not matched to a gene: 4. The CDR3 runs to 15 residues. The V gene's germline CDR1 is SEHNR and CDR2 FQNEAQ (reference sequence).

The chain joins TRBV27 to TRBJ2-5; 8 nucleotides match TRBD1. Germline CDR1 and CDR2: MNHEY and SMNVEV (reference sequence). This CDR3 region has 13 residues. Germline trimming cut 5 bases from V and 7 bases from J; bases unmatched to any gene: 6. The chain's CDR3 is CASSPGGQATQYF. DNA of the CDR3: TGTGCCAGCAGTCCCGGGGGACAGGCGACCCAGTACTTC.

The chain is built from TRBV10-2 and TRBJ1-1, with D unresolved. CDR3 length equals 11 residues. Germline CDR1 WSHSY, CDR2 SAAADI. Trimming shortened V by 3 bases and J by 11 bases, and 10 bases separated the two germline ends. This chain's CDR3 is CASSDTLSAFF. In DNA, the CDR3 is TGCGCCAGCAGTGATACCCTGTCGGCTTTCTTT.

This clone was seen only once. The chain employs TRBV7-6 and TRBJ2-7, with 8 bases identical to TRBD1. Per the germline V gene, CDR1 is SGHVS and CDR2 is FNYEAQ. J gave up 3 bases and V 5 bases, and 6 bases lay outside the gene matches. This CDR3 is 14 amino acids long. This CDR3 is CASSLGTGNYEQYF. CDR3 nucleotide sequence: TGTGCCAGCAGCCTCGGGACAGGAAACTACGAGCAGTACTTC.

The chain is built from TRBV5-1 and TRBJ1-1; 8 nucleotides line up with TRBD1. The germline gives CDR1 SGHRS, CDR2 YFSETQ. The junction had 10 bases not matched to a gene; V was cut back by 5 bases and J by 1 base. This CDR3 has 16 amino acids. DNA for the CDR3: TGCGCCAGCAGTTTGAACCTCGGACAGGGGAACACTGAAGCTTTCTTT. It specifies CASSLNLGQGNTEAFF.

CDR3 protein: CASSPRTTNEKLFF. The CDR3 nucleotides are TGTGCCAGCAGTCCCAGGACAACTAATGAAAAACTGTTTTTT. The gene calls are TRBV6-5 and TRBJ1-4, with no clear D. CDR1 and CDR2 from the germline V gene are MNHEY and SVGAGI. V shed 5 bases and J shed 0 bases, with 7 bases lying between them. This CDR3 has 14 residues.

Only one count was recorded for this clone. This chain links TRBV7-9 with TRBJ2-1; TRBD2 matches at 9 bases. The CDR3 loop spans 19 amino acids. The germline V gene encodes CDR1 SEHNR and CDR2 FQNEAQ (reference sequence). The V and J ends lost 1 base and 2 bases, in that order; junction bases with no gene match: 12. CDR3 protein: CASSLGLAGGRTAYNEQFF. DNA for the CDR3: TGTGCCAGCAGCTTAGGTTTGGCGGGGGGGCGTACCGCCTACAATGAGCAGTTCTTC.

The chain employs TRBV7-2 and TRBJ2-3; 11 positions agree with TRBD2. Germline CDR1 is SGHTA and CDR2 is FQGNSA. This CDR3 is 16 amino acids long. J lost 3 bases, V lost 3 bases, and 5 bases had no gene match. CDR3 loop: CASSFGSGGATDTQYF. CDR3 DNA: TGTGCCAGCAGCTTCGGTAGCGGGGGGGCAACAGATACGCAGTATTTT.